Shown below are 3 T cell receptor beta chains from a single sample sequenced in a study of early T cells in non-severe SARS-CoV-2 infection. TCRdb fed the 5' RACE reads into MiXCR, producing one record per CDR3 protein. In the table there are around 55,000 distinct CDR3 sequences, roughly 12% of which are singletons. Material: whole blood. The receptors were gathered from an adult who was a healthcare worker with PCR-confirmed SARS-CoV-2 infection or an uninfected control (not recorded which).

The sample holds a few counts of this clonotype. The V gene is TRBV7-2, the J gene TRBJ2-7, with 10 bases lining up with TRBD2. J lost 3 bases, V lost 5 bases, and 16 bases had no gene match. The germline V gene has CDR1 SGHTA and CDR2 FQGNSA. The CDR3 length is 18 residues. CDR3 residues: CASSEVGLAGVKNYEQYF. For the CDR3, the DNA is TGTGCCAGCAGCGAGGTGGGGCTAGCGGGAGTTAAGAACTACGAGCAGTACTTC.

This clonotype was observed a few times. The chain employs TRBV7-8 and TRBJ2-5; 7 bases fit TRBD2. J was trimmed by 2 bases and V by 2 bases; bases with no gene match: 5. CDR3 size: 15 residues. Germline-derived CDR1 and CDR2 are SGHVS and FQNEAQ. CDR3 DNA sequence: TGTGCCAGCAGCTTAAGGGACTACGGACAAGAGACCCAGTACTTC. Residues: CASSLRDYGQETQYF.

A few counts support this clonotype. CDR3 DNA sequence: TGTGCCAGCAGTCCCACCGGGACAGGTCTCTACGAGCAGTACTTC. Its protein product is CASSPTGTGLYEQYF. The J gene is TRBJ2-7, the V gene TRBV12-3 or TRBV12-4; 8 bases fit TRBD1. This CDR3 comprises 15 residues. Trimming cost V 5 bases and J 3 bases; bases outside gene matches: 9.